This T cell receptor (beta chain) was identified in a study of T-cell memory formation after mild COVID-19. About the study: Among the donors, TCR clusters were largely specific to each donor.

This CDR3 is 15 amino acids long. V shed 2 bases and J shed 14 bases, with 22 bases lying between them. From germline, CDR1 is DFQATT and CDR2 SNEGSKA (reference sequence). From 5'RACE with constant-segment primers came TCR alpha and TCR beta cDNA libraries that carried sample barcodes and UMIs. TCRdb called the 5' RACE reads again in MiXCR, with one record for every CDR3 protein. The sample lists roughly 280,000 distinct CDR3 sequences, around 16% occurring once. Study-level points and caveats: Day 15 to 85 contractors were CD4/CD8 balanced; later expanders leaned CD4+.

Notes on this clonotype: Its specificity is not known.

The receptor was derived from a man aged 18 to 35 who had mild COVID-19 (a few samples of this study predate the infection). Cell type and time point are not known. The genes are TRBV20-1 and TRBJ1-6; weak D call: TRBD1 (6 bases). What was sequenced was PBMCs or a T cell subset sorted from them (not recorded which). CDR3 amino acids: CSARTAGDTKKALHF. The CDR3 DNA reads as TGCAGTGCTAGAACCGCGGGGGACACGAAAAAGGCCCTCCACTTT.